The clone carrying this TCR beta chain showed up just a few times. Profiling of TCR beta VDJ combinations and CDR3 sequences used genomic DNA as template. TCRdb processed the reads anew with MiXCR; each CDR3 protein has one entry. The sample holds about 200,000 distinct CDR3 sequences; 34% are singletons and the top ten take 0.95% to 1.3%. V was pared by 3 bases and J by 4 bases, with 9 bases between. There are 12 residues in the CDR3. Germline V gene lookup returns CDR1 SQVTM and CDR2 ANQGSEA. The data derive from a study of CD8+CD57+ T cells in acquired aplastic anemia. Study background: Each DNA sample taken from sorted CD4+ and CD8+ cells came to 3 to 3.5 ug on average. For CD4+ cells, healthy donors had an average of roughly 11 million reads.

This sequence originates from a human donor in good health, serving as a control. This chain connects TRBV29-1 to TRBJ2-5, with D hard to call. Source material: sorted CD4+, CD8+, or CD8+CD57+ T cells (not recorded which) from PBMCs. The CDR3 sequence is CSVDLGGETQYF. The CDR3, as DNA: TGCAGCGTTGACCTTGGTGGAGAGACCCAGTACTTC.